This TCR beta chain was captured by sequencing in a study of T-cell memory formation after mild COVID-19. On the study more broadly: TCR clusters were largely donor specific. Study results and limitations: Memory from before infection featured some responding clones, which suggests cross-reactive memory joined.

The CDR3 runs 16 residues. J gave up 4 bases and V 2 bases, and 6 bases lay outside the gene matches. CDR1 is MGHRA and CDR2 is YSYEKL in the germline V gene. Note on this clonotype: The antigen is undetermined.

Sample barcodes and UMIs were carried by the TCR alpha and TCR beta cDNA libraries that 5'RACE generated with constant-segment primers. TCRdb reprocessed the 5' RACE reads via MiXCR and lists one record per CDR3 protein. The data show over 35,000 distinct CDR3 sequences, with approximately 9.7% seen just once and roughly 10% held by the top ten. Sequenced sample: PBMCs or a T cell subset sorted from them (not recorded which). The chain employs TRBV4-1 and TRBJ2-2, with 8 bases identical to TRBD1. The receptor comes from an adult woman who had mild COVID-19 (a few samples of this study predate the infection). Cell type and time point are not known. The CDR3 protein is CASSQSGQGATGELFF. Here the CDR3 DNA reads TGCGCCAGCAGCCAATCCGGGCAGGGGGCCACCGGGGAGCTGTTTTTT.